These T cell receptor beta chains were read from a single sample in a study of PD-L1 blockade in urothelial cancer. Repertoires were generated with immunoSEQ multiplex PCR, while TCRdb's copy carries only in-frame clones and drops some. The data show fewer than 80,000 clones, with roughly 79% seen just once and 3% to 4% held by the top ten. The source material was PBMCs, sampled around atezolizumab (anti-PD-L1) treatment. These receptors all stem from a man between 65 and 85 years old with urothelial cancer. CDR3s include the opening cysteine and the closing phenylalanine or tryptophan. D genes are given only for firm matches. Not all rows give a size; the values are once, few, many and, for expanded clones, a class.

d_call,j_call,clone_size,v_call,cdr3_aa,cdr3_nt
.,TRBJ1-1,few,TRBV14,CASSTGRGIGTEAFF,TGTGCCAGCAGCACTGGGCGGGGGATTGGCACTGAAGCTTTCTTT
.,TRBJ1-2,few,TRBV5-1,CASSLGGATNYGYTF,TGCGCCAGCAGCTTGGGTGGGGCTACTAACTATGGCTACACCTTC
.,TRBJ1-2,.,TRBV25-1,CASSEQGSSYGYTF,TGTGCCAGCAGTGAACAGGGAAGTAGCTATGGCTACACCTTC
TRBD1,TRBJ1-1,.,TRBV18,CASSPAQGVTLNTEAFF,TGTGCCAGCTCACCAGCGCAGGGGGTGACATTGAACACTGAAGCTTTCTTT
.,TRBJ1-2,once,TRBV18,CASSPDSYGYTF,TGTGCCAGCTCACCAGACAGCTATGGCTACACCTTC
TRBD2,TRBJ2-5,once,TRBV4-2,CASSPGTSGSDGETQYF,TGTGCCAGCAGCCCCGGGACTAGCGGGAGTGATGGGGAGACCCAGTACTTC
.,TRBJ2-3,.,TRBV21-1,CASSKDYGTDTDTQYF,TGTGCCAGCAGCAAAGATTATGGGACAGACACAGATACGCAGTATTTT
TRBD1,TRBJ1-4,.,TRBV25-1,CASIAPGTGEGKLFF,TGTGCCAGCATCGCCCCCGGGACAGGGGAGGGAAAACTGTTTTTT
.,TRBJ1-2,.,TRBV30,CAWSVNRYGYTF,TGTGCCTGGAGTGTAAATCGCTATGGCTACACCTTC
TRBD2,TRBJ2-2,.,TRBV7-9,CASSGTSGDTGELFF,TGTGCCAGCTCGGGGACTAGCGGGGACACCGGGGAGCTGTTTTTT
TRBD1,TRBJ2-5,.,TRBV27,CASSGTGGRETQYF,TGTGCCAGCAGTGGGACAGGCGGGCGGGAGACCCAGTACTTC
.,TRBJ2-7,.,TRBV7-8,CASSSGTFGEGLEQYF,TGTGCCAGCAGCTCGGGGACTTTCGGAGAAGGTTTGGAGCAGTACTTC
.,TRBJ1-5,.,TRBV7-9,CASSLGGYSNQPQHF,TGTGCCAGCAGCTTAGGAGGGTATAGCAATCAGCCCCAGCATTTT
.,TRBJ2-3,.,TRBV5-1,CASSSLGADTDTQYF,TGCGCCAGCAGCTCCTTAGGGGCCGACACAGATACGCAGTATTTT
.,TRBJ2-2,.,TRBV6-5,CASSYTRGANTGELFF,TGTGCCAGCAGTTACACCAGGGGCGCGAACACCGGGGAGCTGTTTTTT
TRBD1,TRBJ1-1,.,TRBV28,CASSGTEPNTEAFF,TGTGCCAGCAGTGGGACAGAGCCGAACACTGAAGCTTTCTTT
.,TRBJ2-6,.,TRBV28,CASSLWGATSGANVLTF,TGTGCCAGCAGTTTATGGGGGGCGACCTCTGGGGCCAACGTCCTGACTTTC
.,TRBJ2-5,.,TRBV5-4,CASSSAGDFGETQYF,TGTGCCAGCAGCTCCGCGGGCGATTTTGGGGAGACCCAGTACTTC
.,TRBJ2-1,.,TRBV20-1,CSGGRGVEQFF,TGCAGTGGTGGGCGTGGTGTGGAGCAGTTCTTC
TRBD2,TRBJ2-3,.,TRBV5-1,CASSSQTSGSGDTQYF,TGCGCCAGCAGCTCCCAGACTAGCGGGAGTGGAGATACGCAGTATTTT
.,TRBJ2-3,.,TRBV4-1,CASSLGLTRLSTDTQYF,TGCGCCAGCAGCCTAGGTCTCACTAGGCTTAGCACAGATACGCAGTATTTT
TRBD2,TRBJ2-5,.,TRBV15,CATSRGGVGSLQETQYF,TGTGCCACCAGCAGGGGGGGGGTGGGCAGTTTACAAGAGACCCAGTACTTC
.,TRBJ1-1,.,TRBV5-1,CASSLVAGNTEAFF,TGCGCCAGCAGCTTGGTTGCGGGGAACACTGAAGCTTTCTTT
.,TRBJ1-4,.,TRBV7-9,CASSLGAVNEKLFF,TGTGCCAGCAGCTTAGGGGCAGTTAATGAAAAACTGTTTTTT
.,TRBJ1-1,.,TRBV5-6,CASSFKPSGEAFF,TGTGCCAGCAGCTTTAAACCCTCAGGGGAAGCTTTCTTT
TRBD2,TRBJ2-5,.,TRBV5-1,CASRPGLAADQETQYF,TGCGCCAGCAGGCCTGGACTAGCGGCAGATCAAGAGACCCAGTACTTC
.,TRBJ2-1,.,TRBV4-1,CASSQRTRDSEQFF,TGCGCCAGCAGCCAAAGAACCAGGGATTCTGAGCAGTTCTTC
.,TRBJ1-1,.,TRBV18,CASSPRGTQNTEAFF,TGTGCCAGCTCACCACGTGGGACACAGAACACTGAAGCTTTCTTT
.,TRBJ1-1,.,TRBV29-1,CSVDRGDTEAFF,TGCAGCGTTGATCGGGGGGACACTGAAGCTTTCTTT
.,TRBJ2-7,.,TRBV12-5,CASGSDLSSYEQYF,TGTGCTAGTGGTTCGGACTTATCCTCCTACGAGCAGTACTTC
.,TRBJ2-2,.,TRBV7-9,CASSSTRYLSGELFF,TGTGCCAGCAGCTCCACCCGGTATCTATCCGGGGAGCTGTTTTTT
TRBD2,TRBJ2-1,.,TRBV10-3,CAISLLAGSNEQFF,TGTGCCATCAGTCTCCTAGCGGGAAGTAATGAGCAGTTCTTC
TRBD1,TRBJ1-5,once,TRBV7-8,CASSADRGSQPQHF,TGTGCCAGCAGCGCCGACAGGGGCTCTCAGCCCCAGCATTTT
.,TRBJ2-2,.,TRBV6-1,CASRDGVAQSGELFF,TGTGCCAGCAGGGACGGCGTAGCGCAGTCCGGGGAGCTGTTTTTT
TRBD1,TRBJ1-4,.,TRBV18,CASSPDRVWDEKLFF,TGTGCCAGCTCACCAGACAGGGTCTGGGATGAAAAACTGTTTTTT
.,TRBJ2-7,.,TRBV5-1,CASSFGGADEQYF,TGCGCCAGCAGCTTTGGGGGGGCGGACGAGCAGTACTTC
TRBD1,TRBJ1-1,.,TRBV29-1,CSVVGDRVKTEAFF,TGCAGCGTTGTGGGTGACAGGGTTAAAACTGAAGCTTTCTTT
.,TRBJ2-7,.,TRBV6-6,CASSYSRAGSSYEQYF,TGTGCCAGCAGTTACTCGAGGGCGGGAAGCTCCTACGAGCAGTACTTC
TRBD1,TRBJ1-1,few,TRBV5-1,CASRPGTGGLEAFF,TGCGCCAGCAGGCCCGGGACAGGGGGCCTCGAGGCTTTCTTT
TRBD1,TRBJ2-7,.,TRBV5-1,CASSSQGAEGEQYF,TGCGCCAGCAGCTCACAGGGGGCGGAAGGCGAGCAGTACTTC
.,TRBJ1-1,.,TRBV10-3,CAISELGAGTEAFF,TGTGCCATCAGTGAGCTAGGGGCCGGCACTGAAGCTTTCTTT
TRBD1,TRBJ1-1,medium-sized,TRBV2,CASKRDRNTEAFF,TGTGCCAGTAAAAGGGACAGAAACACTGAAGCTTTCTTT
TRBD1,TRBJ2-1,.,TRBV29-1,CSVVLPGQGIEQFF,TGCAGCGTTGTCCTTCCTGGACAGGGGATTGAGCAGTTCTTC
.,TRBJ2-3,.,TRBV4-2,CASSQVASETRTDTQYF,TGTGCCAGCAGCCAAGTGGCTAGCGAGACCCGCACAGATACGCAGTATTTT
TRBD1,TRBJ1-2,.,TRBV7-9,CASSPYGQGKSYGYTF,TGTGCCAGCAGCCCATACGGACAGGGGAAATCCTATGGCTACACCTTC
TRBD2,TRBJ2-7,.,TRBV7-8,CASSLARLAVEQYF,TGTGCCAGCAGCTTAGCTCGCCTAGCGGTAGAGCAGTACTTC
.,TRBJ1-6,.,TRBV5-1,CASSLAGEGEDSPLHF,TGCGCCAGCAGCTTGGCCGGAGAAGGGGAGGATTCACCCCTCCACTTT
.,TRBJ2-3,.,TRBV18,CASSPTDDGTQYF,TGTGCCAGCTCACCCACCGATGATGGCACGCAGTATTTT
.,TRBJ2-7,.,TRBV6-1,CASRNYGEQYF,TGTGCCAGCAGAAACTACGGGGAGCAGTACTTC
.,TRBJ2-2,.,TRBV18,CASSPGLGELFF,TGTGCCAGCTCACCCGGTCTCGGGGAGCTGTTTTTT
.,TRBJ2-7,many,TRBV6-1,CASSPGVAATYEQYF,TGTGCCAGCAGTCCGGGGGTAGCGGCCACCTACGAGCAGTACTTC
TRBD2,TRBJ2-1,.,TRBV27,CASSFGRRGNEQFF,TGTGCCAGCAGTTTCGGGAGGCGGGGGAATGAGCAGTTCTTC
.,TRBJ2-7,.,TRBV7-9,CASSEAGVEQYF,TGTGCCAGCAGCGAGGCAGGGGTCGAGCAGTACTTC
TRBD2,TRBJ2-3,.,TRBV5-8,CASSPGLAGVTDTQYF,TGTGCCAGCAGCCCCGGACTAGCGGGGGTCACAGATACGCAGTATTTT
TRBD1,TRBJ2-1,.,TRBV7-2,CASSAAGTVGKQFF,TGTGCCAGCAGCGCGGCCGGGACAGTAGGCAAGCAGTTCTTC
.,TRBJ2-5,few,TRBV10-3,CAISFRREHLETQYF,TGTGCCATCAGTTTCCGACGGGAGCACCTAGAGACCCAGTACTTC
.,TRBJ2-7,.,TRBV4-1,CASSLRNSQGFDEQYF,TGCGCCAGCAGCCTCAGAAACAGCCAGGGTTTTGACGAGCAGTACTTC
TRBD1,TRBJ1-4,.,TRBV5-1,CASSSGQVGEKLFF,TGCGCCAGCAGCTCGGGACAGGTTGGTGAAAAACTGTTTTTT
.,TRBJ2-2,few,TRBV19,CASAGVREYRTGELFF,TGTGCCAGTGCCGGCGTTCGGGAGTACAGGACCGGGGAGCTGTTTTTT
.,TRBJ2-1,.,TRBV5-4,CASSRGGASSLGNEQFF,TGTGCCAGCAGCAGGGGGGGTGCATCCAGCCTCGGCAATGAGCAGTTCTTC